This entry lists 6 T cell receptor beta chains sequenced from one sample in a study of blood T cells in healthy people across ages. A sample-barcoded 5' primer and a J-beta primer mix were used in a second PCR of about 7 to 12 cycles. From the 5' RACE reads, TCRdb called clonotypes with MiXCR, one entry per CDR3 protein. Of 800,000 or so distinct CDR3 sequences in the sample, approximately 59% were seen once. The specimen was blood. These receptors were taken from a man aged 30-40 years in good health.

The rearrangement uses TRBV20-1 and TRBJ2-3, with D perhaps TRBD2 (6 bases). This CDR3 region has 13 residues. Trimming took off 3 bases at V and 1 base at J, with 8 bases between the two ends. CDR1 is DFQATT and CDR2 is SNEGSKA in the germline V gene (reference sequence). Here the CDR3 reads CSARVAGTDTQYF. DNA for the CDR3: TGCAGTGCTAGGGTAGCGGGCACAGATACGCAGTATTTT.

The chain links TRBV20-1 to TRBJ2-1; 13 nucleotides align to TRBD2. The J call could be wrong; TRBJ2-7 is a better fit for the DNA end. The CDR3 totals 16 residues. CDR1 DFQATT and CDR2 SNEGSKA come from the germline V gene (reference sequence). CDR3 nucleotides: TGCAGTGCCGGACTAGCGGGGGCCTTTACCTACAATGAGCAGTACTTC. Translating it yields CSAGLAGAFTYNEQYF.

The rearrangement joins TRBV7-2 to TRBJ2-1, with D possibly matching TRBD2 (7 bases). The CDR3 consists of 17 residues. V lost 5 bases and J 0 bases, leaving 17 bases between the germline ends. Germline assignment: CDR1 SGHTA and CDR2 FQGNSA. The CDR3 spells CASSDWGGAGSYNEQFF. In DNA, the CDR3 is TGTGCCAGCAGCGACTGGGGGGGCGCCGGCTCCTACAATGAGCAGTTCTTC.

This chain's CDR3 is CSALEGPGGGLETQYF. The CDR3 DNA reads TGCAGTGCCTTGGAAGGGCCAGGGGGCGGGTTGGAGACCCAGTACTTC. J is TRBJ2-4 and V is TRBV20-1; 8 bases match TRBD1. The DNA end lines up better with TRBJ2-5; the J call may be wrong. CDR1 is DFQATT, CDR2 SNEGSKA, per germline (reference sequence). The CDR3 extends over 16 amino acids.

About this clonotype itself: Mismatch with germline at one junction end may stem from a read error. The chain combines TRBV6-1 with TRBJ2-1; 12 bases are shared with TRBD1. The CDR3 is 17 residues long. Germline V gene data show CDR1 as MNHNS and CDR2 as SASEGT. Here the CDR3 DNA reads TGTGCCATCAGTGAGTCGGGACAGGGGGCCCTCTACAATGAGCAGTTCTTC. Translated, it gives CAISESGQGALYNEQFF.

The V and J genes are TRBV7-2 and TRBJ1-5; the D gene is possibly TRBD1 (6 bases). CDR1 SGHTA and CDR2 FQGNSA come from the germline V gene. V was shortened by 4 bases and J by 0 bases, with 13 bases between the two germline ends. This CDR3 is 16 amino acids long. The CDR3 bases are TGTGCCAGCAGCTCGAGGGGACATTCTAGCAATCAGCCCCAGCATTTT. It yields the protein CASSSRGHSSNQPQHF.